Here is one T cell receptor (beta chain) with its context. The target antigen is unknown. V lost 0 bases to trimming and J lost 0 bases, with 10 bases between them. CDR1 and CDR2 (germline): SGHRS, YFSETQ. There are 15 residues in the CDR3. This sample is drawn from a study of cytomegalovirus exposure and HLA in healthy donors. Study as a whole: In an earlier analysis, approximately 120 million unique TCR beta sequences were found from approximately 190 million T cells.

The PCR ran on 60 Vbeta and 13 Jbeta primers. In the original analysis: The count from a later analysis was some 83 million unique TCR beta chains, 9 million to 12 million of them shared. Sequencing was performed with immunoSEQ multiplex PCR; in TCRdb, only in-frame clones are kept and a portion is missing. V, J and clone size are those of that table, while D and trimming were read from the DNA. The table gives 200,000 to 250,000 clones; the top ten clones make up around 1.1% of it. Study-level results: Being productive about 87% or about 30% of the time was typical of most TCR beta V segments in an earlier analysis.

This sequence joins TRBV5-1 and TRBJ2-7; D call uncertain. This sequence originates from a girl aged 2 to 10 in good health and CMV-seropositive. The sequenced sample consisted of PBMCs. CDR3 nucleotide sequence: TGCGCCAGCAGCTTGGAGCAGGCCAGCTCCTACGAGCAGTACTTC. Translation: CASSLEQASSYEQYF.